The 20 T cell receptor beta chains below come from one sample, sequenced in a study of beta chain features in type 1 diabetes. General study points: There was a moderate but significant shortening of TCRB CDR3s in all four CD4+ subsets of Type 1 diabetes patients.

The entirety of the isolated RNA underwent reverse transcription, so expressed TCRB transcripts were sequenced. The repertoire was sequenced with immunoSEQ multiplex PCR; TCRdb's copy has only in-frame clones and lacks some. The sample shows approximately 43,000 clones, 66% of them seen only once. These TCRs' antigens remain unknown. The specimen was Tregs from blood. The origin of the receptors is a man aged 30 to 45 with type 1 diabetes. Some clones in this sample may be carry-over from other donors' samples.

The genes are TRBV5-1 and TRBJ2-5; D is ambiguous. This CDR3 has 12 amino acids. The V end was cut by 0 bases, the J end by 5 bases, with 5 bases between. From germline, CDR1 is SGHRS and CDR2 YFSETQ. The DNA of the CDR3 is TGCGCCAGCAGCTTGGGCGTGGAGACCCAGTACTTC. Translating gives CASSLGVETQYF.

This clone was counted between two and nine times. V gene TRBV5-1 combines with J gene TRBJ1-1; TRBD1 matches at 7 bases. With 3 bases clipped from V and 2 bases from J, the junction kept 4 bases outside the gene matches. CDR1 and CDR2 (germline): SGHRS, YFSETQ. The CDR3 covers 14 residues. CDR3 region: CASSWDRPNTEAFF. The DNA for the CDR3 is TGCGCCAGCAGCTGGGACAGACCTAACACTGAAGCTTTCTTT.

This clone has just a few counts. The chain uses TRBV9 and TRBJ2-5; D ambiguous. From germline, CDR1 is SGDLS and CDR2 YYNGEE. V dropped 0 bases and J dropped 3 bases, with 6 bases sitting between them. The CDR3 consists of 13 residues. The CDR3 region has the DNA TGTGCCAGCAGCGTAGGTCTCGAAGAGACCCAGTACTTC. Its protein product is CASSVGLEETQYF. Supplemented by reference TRBV9 and TRBJ2-5, the full variable domain reads DSGVTQTPKHLITATGQRVTLRCSPRSGDLSVYWYQQSLDQGLQFLIQYYNGEERAKGNILERFSAQQFPDLHSELNLSSLELGDSALYFCASSVGLEETQYFGPGTRLLVL.

This clone showed up just a few times. The chain combines TRBV7-2 with TRBJ2-2, with D possibly TRBD2 on 5 matching bases. V lost 6 bases to trimming and J lost 5 bases, with 7 bases between them. Germline values: CDR1 SGHTA, CDR2 FQGNSA. The CDR3 is made up of 12 amino acids. CDR3 bases: TGTGCCAGCAGTAGGAGGACCGGGGAGCTGTTTTTT. It is translated as CASSRRTGELFF.

The table lists this clone with a few counts. The chain combines TRBV28 with TRBJ1-5; D perhaps matches TRBD1 (6 bases). The V gene's germline CDR1 is MDHEN and CDR2 SYDVKM. This CDR3 is built from 19 residues. Trimming removed 7 bases at V and 4 bases at J, with 29 bases between. In nucleotides, the CDR3 is TGTGCCAGCACTCTCCGAACTTGGACAGCGAGAGAGCGAAATCAGCCCCAGCATTTT. This translates into CASTLRTWTARERNQPQHF.

This sequence joins TRBV2 and TRBJ1-5; 10 bases map to TRBD1. Looked up from germline, CDR1 is SNHLY and CDR2 is FYNNEI. With 6 bases clipped from V and 7 bases from J, the junction kept 9 bases outside the gene matches. This CDR3 region has 15 residues. CDR3: CASSQDRGLRQPQHF. The CDR3 DNA reads as TGTGCCAGCAGCCAAGACAGGGGGCTTCGGCAGCCCCAGCATTTT.

The CDR3, as DNA: TGTGCCAGCACCGTAAGGACAGGGAACTATGGCTACACCTTC. Translation gives CASTVRTGNYGYTF. J is TRBJ1-2 and V is TRBV6-1; 8 bases map to TRBD1. This CDR3 spans 14 amino acids. Germline trimming cut 7 bases from V and 2 bases from J; bases unmatched to any gene: 6. The germline CDR1 and CDR2 sequences are MNHNS and SASEGT.

The chain uses TRBV18 and TRBJ2-5; 7 nucleotides match TRBD1. The DNA matches TRBJ2-7 better at its end, which makes the J call doubtful. Germline CDR1 is KGHSH and CDR2 is LQKENI. The CDR3 consists of 14 residues. The CDR3 spells CASSPETGSYEQYF. The CDR3 DNA is TGTGCCAGCTCACCAGAGACAGGGTCCTACGAGCAGTACTTC.

V and J are TRBV29-1 and TRBJ2-7; 8 nucleotides line up with TRBD1. This CDR3 has 12 amino acids. With V trimmed by 7 bases and J by 7 bases, 9 bases remained unmatched. Germline V gene sequence: CDR1 SQVTM, CDR2 ANQGSEA. Here the CDR3 reads CSATTGAEEQYF. The CDR3 nucleotides are TGCAGCGCAACGACAGGGGCGGAAGAGCAGTACTTC.

The chain combines TRBV7-9 with TRBJ1-1; D may be TRBD1 (5 bases). V was shortened by 1 base and J by 4 bases, with 10 bases between the two germline ends. Per germline, CDR1 SEHNR and CDR2 FQNEAQ (reference sequence). This CDR3 spans 14 amino acids. The CDR3 region has the DNA TGTGCCAGCAGCTTAGTTCAGGGCGGCACTGAAGCTTTCTTT. Its translation: CASSLVQGGTEAFF.

The chain has TRBV6-6 and TRBJ2-3; perhaps TRBD2 as D (7 bases). V lost 11 bases to trimming and J lost 6 bases, with 18 bases between them. Per the germline V gene, CDR1 is MNHNY and CDR2 is SVGAGI (reference sequence). The CDR3 extends over 13 amino acids. The DNA of the CDR3 is TGTGCCGGCGCGCGGGGGCTTGGGGATACGCAGTATTTT. It translates to CAGARGLGDTQYF.

Only a few counts were recorded for this clone. The rearrangement uses TRBV5-4 and TRBJ2-7; TRBD1 is a possible D gene (5 bases). With 1 base removed from V and 3 bases from J, the gap between germline ends came to 11 bases. Germline V lookup: CDR1 SGHNT, CDR2 YYREEE (reference sequence). The CDR3 is 14 residues long. CDR3 sequence reads: CASSLQGDYYEQYF. The CDR3 DNA is TGTGCCAGCAGCTTGCAAGGGGATTACTACGAGCAGTACTTC. Combining the CDR3 with reference TRBV5-4 and TRBJ2-7 gives the whole variable domain ETGVTQSPTHLIKTRGQQVTLRCSSQSGHNTVSWYQQALGQGPQFIFQYYREEENGRGNFPPRFSGLQFPNYSSELNVNALELDDSALYLCASSLQGDYYEQYFGPGTRLTVT.

The chain joins TRBV10-3 to TRBJ2-3; TRBD2 matches 12 bases. The germline V gene has CDR1 ENHRY and CDR2 SYGVKD. The CDR3 loop spans 17 amino acids. The ends lost 5 bases at V and 0 bases at J; junction bases unmatched: 6. The CDR3 DNA is TGTGCCATCAGTAAGACTAGCGGGGGAACTAGCACAGATACGCAGTATTTT. Translating gives CAISKTSGGTSTDTQYF.

This rearrangement joins TRBV14 to TRBJ2-1; possibly TRBD2 for D (5 bases). Germline lookup yields CDR1 SGHDN and CDR2 FVKESK. V lost 3 bases, J lost 3 bases, and 9 bases lay in between. CDR3 length: 14 amino acids. In DNA, the CDR3 is TGTGCCAGCAGCCACGGGGTACTCTACAATGAGCAGTTCTTC. It codes for CASSHGVLYNEQFF.

The rearrangement uses TRBV7-9 and TRBJ1-4; no reliable D call. This CDR3 region has 12 residues. With 5 bases removed from V and 8 bases from J, the gap between germline ends came to 9 bases. Germline CDR1 SEHNR, CDR2 FQNEAQ (reference sequence). The CDR3 DNA is TGTGCCAGCAGCCCCCCACAAGAAAAACTGTTTTTT. Its protein product is CASSPPQEKLFF.

This chain links TRBV14 with TRBJ2-7; 8 nucleotides line up with TRBD1. The CDR3 consists of 14 residues. After removal of 7 bases from V and 3 bases from J, the junction contained 8 bases not matched to a gene. The germline V gene has CDR1 SGHDN and CDR2 FVKESK. The CDR3 sequence is CASTRTGKSYEQYF. CDR3 nucleotides: TGTGCCAGCACTCGGACAGGGAAGAGCTACGAGCAGTACTTC. Variable domain in full (rest from reference TRBV14 and TRBJ2-7): EAGVTQFPSHSVIEKGQTVTLRCDPISGHDNLYWYRRVMGKEIKFLLHFVKESKQDESGMPNNRFLAERTGGTYSTLKVQPAELEDSGVYFCASTRTGKSYEQYFGPGTRLTVT.

The chain uses TRBV7-9 and TRBJ2-3; TRBD2 matches at 9 bases. CDR3 length: 15 amino acids. V shed 1 base, J shed 4 bases, and the junction held 3 bases outside the gene matches. CDR1 SEHNR and CDR2 FQNEAQ come from the germline V gene (reference sequence). The CDR3 reads CASSLGGGAPDTQYF. DNA for the CDR3: TGTGCCAGCAGCTTAGGCGGGGGGGCCCCAGATACGCAGTATTTT.

This chain links TRBV5-1 with TRBJ2-1; the match to TRBD1 covers 7 bases. Unmatched junction bases numbered 3, after V lost 2 bases and J lost 7 bases. The germline gives CDR1 SGHRS, CDR2 YFSETQ. CDR3 size: 13 residues. The CDR3 DNA sequence: TGCGCCAGCAGCTTTACAGGGGTAAATGAGCAGTTCTTC. Residues: CASSFTGVNEQFF.

This clone showed up just once. The chain carries TRBV5-1 and TRBJ2-1, with 15 bases fitting TRBD2. Germline loops: CDR1 SGHRS, CDR2 YFSETQ. Unmatched junction bases numbered 5, after V lost 0 bases and J lost 10 bases. The CDR3 runs 16 residues. DNA of the CDR3: TGCGCCAGCAGCTTGGGGGGGACTAGCGGGGGGTTGGAGCAGTTCTTC. Translated: CASSLGGTSGGLEQFF.

The chain has TRBV29-1 and TRBJ2-3; D unresolved. The ends were cut back, 5 bases at V and 6 bases at J, with 12 bases in the middle. CDR3 length: 12 residues. Germline V gene lookup returns CDR1 SQVTM and CDR2 ANQGSEA. The chain's CDR3 is CSVPSTGDTQYF. In DNA, the CDR3 is TGCAGCGTTCCCTCCACCGGGGATACGCAGTATTTT.